A selection of T cell receptor beta chains follows, all from one sample in a study of T cell repertoires in cytomegalovirus infection. TCRdb recomputed calls from the reads with MiXCR, one row per CDR3 protein. The sample holds some 500,000 distinct CDR3 sequences, about 33% seen once. These receptors have no identified antigens. Sequences were derived from cultured PBMCs, sampled from culture after CMV antigen stimulation. These TCRs come from a human donor in good health (CMV status not recorded). Some clones in this sample may be carry-over from other donors' samples. CDR3s include the opening cysteine and the closing phenylalanine or tryptophan. D genes are given only for firm matches. The listing skips clone size in some rows; elsewhere it reads once, few, many or a size class.

D	V	size	J	CDR3	DNA
TRBD1	TRBV19	.	TRBJ2-3	CASSTHPGQGVTDTQYF	TGTGCCAGTAGTACCCACCCCGGACAGGGGGTCACAGATACGCAGTATTTT
.	TRBV12-3/TRBV12-4	.	TRBJ1-5	CASSSPKGGAGQPQHF	TGTGCCAGCAGTTCCCCGAAGGGGGGCGCGGGGCAGCCCCAGCATTTT
.	TRBV5-3	.	TRBJ2-1	CASSGWTDSSYNEQFF	TGTGCCAGCAGCGGTTGGACGGACAGCTCCTACAATGAGCAGTTCTTC
TRBD2	TRBV7-2	.	TRBJ2-1	CASSAGTSLREQFF	TGTGCCAGCAGCGCCGGGACTAGTTTGCGTGAGCAGTTCTTC
.	TRBV29-1	.	TRBJ2-1	CSVSKSNEQFF	TGCAGCGTTTCCAAGAGCAATGAGCAGTTCTTC
.	TRBV12-3/TRBV12-4	.	TRBJ2-2	CASILGAGTGELFF	TGTGCCAGCATCCTAGGGGCGGGCACCGGGGAGCTGTTTTTT
.	TRBV5-5	.	TRBJ1-1	CASSPKGDILTEAFF	TGTGCCAGCAGCCCCAAAGGGGACATCTTAACCGAAGCTTTCTTT
.	TRBV7-6	few	TRBJ2-5	CASSLALSGRGETQYF	TGTGCCAGCAGCTTAGCGCTGAGCGGAAGGGGAGAGACCCAGTACTTC
.	TRBV15	few	TRBJ1-4	CATSRVERQGGEKLFF	TGTGCCACCAGCAGAGTTGAGCGGCAGGGAGGCGAAAAACTGTTTTTT
.	TRBV2	.	TRBJ2-3	CASSEGLRAQVAGQVTQYF	TGTGCCAGCAGTGAAGGATTGCGAGCACAAGTGGCGGGGCAGGTTACGCAGTATTTT
.	TRBV6-1	few	TRBJ2-1	CASSEVQGFTSYNEQFF	TGTGCCAGCAGTGAAGTGCAGGGGTTTACTTCCTACAATGAGCAGTTCTTC